This TCR beta chain was identified in a study of blood T cells in healthy people across ages. Study-level findings and limits: TCR beta diversity per million T cells fell roughly linearly with age. More naive CD4+ cells and higher diversity marked long-lived donors relative to aged donors. There was no known CMV status for donors, so expanded clonotype changes were possibly confounded.

PCR was performed a second time for about 7 to 12 cycles using a sample-barcoded 5' primer and a J-beta primer mix. Each CDR3 protein is one row after TCRdb ran MiXCR on the 5' RACE reads. In the table there are around 940,000 distinct CDR3 sequences, about 53% of which are singletons. This clonotype was found a few times. What it binds is unknown. Trimming left V 11 bases short and J 5 bases short, with 15 bases between. The germline gives CDR1 ENHRY, CDR2 SYGVKD. The CDR3 runs to 12 residues. The clonotype was recovered from a woman aged 55-69 years in good health. This chain joins TRBV10-3 and TRBJ2-5; possible D gene TRBD2, 6 bases. Input material: blood. The CDR3 loop reads CAASGGQETQYF. CDR3 DNA: TGTGCCGCTTCCGGGGGTCAGGAGACCCAGTACTTC.